The entry that follows covers one T cell receptor beta chain sequence. There is no known antigen for this receptor. Per-nucleotide qualities are absent, and no much larger clonotype sits a single base away. The cohort consisted of approximately 690 healthy bone marrow donors. All cohort members were sampled while nominally healthy, although unrecorded immune exposures were likely present. The donor was CMV seronegative and was included in the group of under 450 seronegative cohort members. Each donor provided a peripheral blood sample, and peripheral blood mononuclear cells were used for TCR beta sequencing. The Qiagen DNeasy Blood Extraction Kit was used to extract genomic DNA from the blood cell samples. The library was generated by the immunoSEQ multiplex PCR assay. For the multiplex PCR, a mixture combining 60 forward primers for TCR Vbeta segments and 13 reverse primers for TCR Jbeta segments was used. A multiplex PCR assay on genomic DNA amplified the CDR3 region of rearranged TCR beta genes. On the Illumina HiSeq System, the amplified TCR beta libraries were sequenced as 87-base-pair reads. On the study's bioinformatics: Across the 640 or so repertoires, a later analysis counted around 80 million unique TCR beta chains, around 11 million of which were shared by at least two donors. Raw reads were error-corrected and collapsed into unique sequences with a nearest-neighbor algorithm that merged closely related sequences to remove PCR and sequencing errors. Alignment of CDR3 sequences to IMGT reference sequences was used to assign V, D and J gene segments. For a sequence to be retained, a match of at least six nucleotides was required to both a V gene segment and a J gene segment. A rearrangement counted as productive if the CDR3 had no stop codons and remained in frame with V and J, and every other rearrangement counted as non-productive. CDR3 was defined by IMGT convention, running from the second conserved V-encoded cysteine to the conserved J-encoded phenylalanine. The earlier analysis of more than 450 of the donors excluded sequences that lacked an unambiguous match to a single V gene segment. An earlier analysis of approximately 590 of the donors classified V segments as functional when productive rearrangements were above 56.7% and as segregating when the standard deviation between donors was above 5%. A statistical classification framework was built to diagnose cytomegalovirus status from the catalog of TCR beta chain sequences. In a later analysis, TCR nucleotide sequences were compared against IMGT/GENE-DB human TR gene sequences so that V and J genes could be assigned. Using the TCRdist pipeline, a later analysis assigned CDR3 sequences along with most-parsimonious VDJ recombination scenarios. In a later analysis, every TCR beta chain was defined by the combination of its CDR3 amino acid sequence and its V-gene family, and reads without a unique V-gene family were dropped. As a way to deal with suspected cross-contamination and a sequencing artifact, a later analysis dropped 640 or so nucleotide sequences that were highly shared and had low generation probability. For each public chain, a later analysis derived a clonal expansion index from normalized ranks of inferred template counts within each repertoire. A later analysis computed generation probabilities with a VDJ recombination model fitted to out-of-frame rearrangements, and checked the results against IGoR. In a later analysis, TCR-TCR, TCR-HLA and TCR-CMV co-occurrence was scored with hypergeometric tests, and a repertoire-size bias correction was applied to TCR pairs. In a later analysis, false discovery rates were estimated by permuting HLA or CMV assignments 20 times. A later analysis grouped co-occurring TCRs with DBSCAN, adding TCRdist sequence similarity when clustering within HLA-allele-positive subsets. Repertoires with fewer than 30,000 or more than 120,000 public chains, plus five repertoires with anomalous nucleotide sharing, were excluded from co-occurrence clustering. TCRdb obtained this table from immuneACCESS and retained in-frame rearrangements with V and J assigned. These tables miss some clones; where compared with another copy, unresolved V genes account for less than half of the shortfall, and the remainder is unexplained. V and J calls and clone size are given by that table; D and trimming were obtained from the DNA. Here the sample has around 98,000 clones; roughly 77% occur a single time. The top ten hold more than 1.4% of the sample.

This sample is drawn from a study of cytomegalovirus exposure and HLA in healthy donors listed by TCRdb under 2017. Notes on the research overall: According to an earlier analysis of around 600 of the donors, about 170 million T cells yielded over 90 million unique TCR beta sequences and approximately 280 Gb of sequence data. An early release covering roughly 580 HLA-typed donors comprised about 300 gigabases of sequencing data and approximately 85 million unique TCR sequences. The genetic ancestry cluster associated with self-reported Caucasian donors included 81% of the approximately 430 genotyped donors. The study aimed to test whether signatures of past pathogen exposure could be identified by cataloging public T cell receptors. The T cell repertoires of several hundred subjects were profiled by immunosequencing and related to cytomegalovirus serostatus. A separate validation cohort of 100 to 150 different subjects was used in addition to the approximately 640-subject first cohort. High-throughput TCR immunosequencing, statistical association of individual TCRs with disease status, and machine learning were combined to predict cytomegalovirus infection status. A later analysis re-analyzed previously published TCR beta repertoires from 660 or so donors and added high-resolution HLA genotyping to study TCR occurrence patterns. Rather than drawing on any new phenotypic data, the later analysis identified candidate immune exposures from TCR beta sequences and the way those sequences occurred across donors. To decide whether each TCR beta V gene segment behaved as functional or pseudogenic, an earlier analysis of 587 of the donors relied on high-throughput TCR beta sequencing. Alongside the repertoire data, information on donor age, sex, ethnicity and CMV serostatus was compiled. Genome-wide SNP genotypes for about 65% of the roughly 670 donors were used in a later genetic analysis, which treated that subset as a discovery cohort. Every discovery cohort repertoire had been produced on one sequencing platform. HLA typing covered class I and class II loci at four-digit resolution. Typing coverage differed by locus: A, B, C, DRB1 and DQB1 were typed in roughly 629-630 donors, DQA1 in approximately 520, DPA1 in 600 to 610, and DPB1 in 450 to 490. Four or five DR-DQ haplotypes were handled as single units for association and clustering, since linkage in the cohort was strong. On average, 235,054 unique TCR beta nucleotide sequences were sequenced per donor among some 420 genotyped donors of the cohort, with roughly 18% of those sequences being non-productive. General study outcomes and caveats: Linkage disequilibrium might explain the correlated functional status among segregating V segments, but an unknown experimental factor could not be ruled out. The 87-base-pair reads could not distinguish some IMGT-functional V segments, including TRBV6-2 and TRBV6-3, so those segments were excluded. Roughly uniform sequencing depth across donors was assumed in presence/absence analyses, although this assumption may not hold. In an earlier analysis of 450 to 750 of the donors, most TCR beta V segments appeared in productive rearrangements about 87% or about 30% of the time, broadly matching IMGT annotations. In vitro tests confirmed that a few of the cytomegalovirus-associated TCR beta chains recognize cytomegalovirus antigens. A later analysis found that most CMV-associated TCR beta chains appeared HLA-restricted, with HLA associations seemingly driven largely by CMV exposure. HLA typing was unavailable for some donors at each locus, so association tests used only the typed subset. A later analysis reported that several top co-occurrence clusters appeared linked to parvovirus B19, influenza, CMV and Epstein-Barr virus. A cluster of highly shared sequence variants was judged likely to be a technical artifact of the sequencing pipeline. The authors suggested that the approach could potentially be extended to other disease states and immunological phenotypes. V-gene and J-gene trimming of TCR beta chains was associated with a missense DCLRE1C variant in a later genetic analysis, and the association was replicated in an independent cohort. Compared with the 666-donor mean, donors in an Asian-associated ancestry cluster had fewer N-insertions in productive TCRs, according to a later genetic analysis. While some public TCRs were present in many individuals, most TCR sequences turned up only very rarely across donors. The study gave a list of some 150 TCR beta chains associated with cytomegalovirus. The only immune exposure information available for the cohort was CMV serostatus. Because counts were too low, more than 15 rarely observed V segments, including chromosome 9 orphons, were excluded from the earlier analysis of 587 of the donors. When HLA alleles, especially DR and DQ, strongly co-occurred, attributing TCR associations to individual alleles was difficult. The classifier was reported to diagnose cytomegalovirus status with high specificity and sensitivity in both the original cohort and the validation cohort. A further reported finding was that TCR beta sequences accurately predicted the HLA-A and HLA-B alleles for most subjects in the first cohort. This cohort had only TCR beta chains sequenced, and the lack of alpha or paired-chain data limited which features could be detected. At a false discovery rate of 0.05, a later analysis linked around 15,000 TCR beta sequences to specific HLA alleles. In a later analysis, HLA-associated TCR beta chains were found to be more clonally expanded and to have lower generation probabilities than equally common non-associated chains. A later analysis found that TCR association rates varied across HLA loci, with DRB1 alleles showing the most associated TCRs and HLA-C alleles the fewest.

CDR1 and CDR2, per the germline V gene (reference sequence), are LNHDA and SQIVND. V is cut back by 6 bases and J by 8 bases, with 7 bases in the junction unmatched. There are 13 amino acids in the CDR3, from cysteine to phenylalanine inclusive. CDR3 DNA only is kept here, 39 bases in frame from base 1. The source of this sequence is a man aged 35-49 years in good health and CMV-seronegative. The chain employs TRBV19 and TRBJ2-1; the junction holds 7 bases that match TRBD2. Material for sequencing was PBMCs. The CDR3 amino acid sequence is: CASRAGVLYEQFF. The nucleotide sequence reads TGTGCCAGTAGGGCGGGGGTTTTGTATGAGCAGTTCTTC. This CDR3, with the reference TRBV19 and TRBJ2-1 proteins standing in past its ends, gives the full variable domain DGGITQSPKYLFRKEGQNVTLSCEQNLNHDAMYWYRQDPGQGLRLIYYSQIVNDFQKGDIAEGYSVSREKKESFPLTVTSAQKNPTAFYLCASRAGVLYEQFFGPGTRLTVL.